The present TCR beta chain was sequenced within a study of shared clonotypes between healthy human individuals. Overall study results and limits: Measured sharing among donors was expected to vary with sequencing depth. Researchers sampled blood only, noting tissue repertoires likely differ.

The CDR3 loop spans 13 amino acids. Trimming cost V 4 bases and J 4 bases, with 10 bases left between them. Germline V gives CDR1 KGHSH, CDR2 LQKENI. Details on this clone: Its specificity is unknown.

Measured with immunoSEQ multiplex PCR; TCRdb has only the in-frame clones, and not every one. Of more than 400,000 clones listed, over 70% are singletons. Sequenced: PBMCs. This clonotype originated in a woman between 35 and 50 years old in good health. Some clones in this sample may be carry-over from other donors' samples. The chain has TRBV18 and TRBJ1-2; a weak D match, TRBD1 (6 bases). CDR3 in amino acids: CASSLGATYGYTF. As DNA, the CDR3 is TGTGCCAGCTCACTGGGGGCAACCTATGGCTACACCTTC.